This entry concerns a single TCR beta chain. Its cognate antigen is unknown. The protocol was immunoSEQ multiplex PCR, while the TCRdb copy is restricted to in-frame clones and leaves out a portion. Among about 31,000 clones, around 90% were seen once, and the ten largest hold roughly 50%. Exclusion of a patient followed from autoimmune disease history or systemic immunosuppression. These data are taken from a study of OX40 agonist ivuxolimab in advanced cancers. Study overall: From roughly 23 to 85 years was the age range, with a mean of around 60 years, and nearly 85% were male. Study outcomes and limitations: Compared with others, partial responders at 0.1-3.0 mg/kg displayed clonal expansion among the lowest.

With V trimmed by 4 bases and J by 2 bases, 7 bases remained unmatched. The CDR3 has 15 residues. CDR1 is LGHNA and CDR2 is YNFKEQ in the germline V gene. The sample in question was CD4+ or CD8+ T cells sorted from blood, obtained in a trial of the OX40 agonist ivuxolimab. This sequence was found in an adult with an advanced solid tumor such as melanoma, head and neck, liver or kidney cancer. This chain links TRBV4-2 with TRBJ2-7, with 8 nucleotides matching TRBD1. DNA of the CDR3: TGTGCCAGCAGCCCCAGACCGGGACAGGCCTACGAGCAGTACTTC. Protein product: CASSPRPGQAYEQYF.